The 19 T cell receptor beta chains reported below all come from one sample, sequenced in a study of blood T cell repertoires in COVID-19. Data came from immunoSEQ multiplex PCR; TCRdb stores just in-frame clones and leaves some out. Of about 150,000 clones detected, about 80% appear once; the ten largest clones hold roughly 0.56%. The sequenced sample was peripheral blood. These receptors originate from a man between 60 and 75 years old with acute or convalescent COVID-19.

The chain combines TRBV7-2 with TRBJ2-7; 9 bases map to TRBD1. The V gene's germline CDR1 is SGHTA and CDR2 FQGNSA. The CDR3 runs 16 residues. V lost 3 bases and J lost 6; bases outside the gene matches: 12. This CDR3 is CASSLDPGTGSSEQYF. CDR3 coding DNA: TGTGCCAGCAGCTTGGATCCCGGGACAGGGTCTTCCGAGCAGTACTTC.

This clone came up a few times. The gene calls are TRBV2 and TRBJ1-2; possibly TRBD1 for D (6 bases). This CDR3 comprises 13 residues. In germline, CDR1 is SNHLY, CDR2 FYNNEI. V lost 7 bases and J lost 5, with 14 bases in between. CDR3 protein: CASNRQVSYGYTF. The CDR3 DNA follows: TGTGCCAGCAATAGACAGGTTTCTTATGGCTACACCTTC.

The chain recombines TRBV5-1 with TRBJ1-1, with a weak D call TRBD1 (6 bases). V was trimmed by 1 base and J by 10 bases, leaving 17 bases between them. The germline CDR1 and CDR2 sequences are SGHRS and YFSETQ. There are 14 residues in the CDR3. Here the CDR3 reads CASSLTSGGLGAFF. The CDR3 coding sequence is TGCGCCAGCAGCTTGACCTCGGGGGGGCTCGGAGCTTTCTTT.

The V gene is TRBV12-3 or TRBV12-4, the J gene TRBJ2-1; D gene ambiguous. The CDR3 sequence is 12 residues long. Trimming left V 7 bases short and J 3 bases short, with 7 bases between. This CDR3 is CASTNNYNEQFF. The DNA of the CDR3 is TGTGCCAGCACGAACAACTACAATGAGCAGTTCTTC.

This clone was found once. The CDR3 loop is CASSSGLSYEQYF. In nucleotides, the CDR3 is TGTGCCAGCTCATCGGGACTTTCCTACGAGCAGTACTTC. The chain couples TRBV18 to TRBJ2-7; TRBD2 might be the D (6 bases). V was cut by 5 bases and J by 1 base, with 9 bases left in between. The CDR3 is 13 amino acids. Germline CDR1 and CDR2: KGHSH and LQKENI.

The chain joins TRBV6-6 to TRBJ2-7; 8 nucleotides agree with TRBD1. The junction had 11 bases not matched to a gene; V was cut back by 5 bases and J by 5 bases. Germline CDR1 and CDR2: MNHNY and SVGAGI (reference sequence). The length of the CDR3 is 15 residues. CDR3 sequence: CASSIPGQVVHEQYF. CDR3 sequence (DNA): TGTGCCAGCAGTATACCGGGACAGGTGGTCCACGAGCAGTACTTC.

The rearrangement links TRBV19 to TRBJ1-2; D is ambiguous. V lost 8 bases and J 4 bases, leaving 17 bases between the germline ends. The V gene's germline CDR1 is LNHDA and CDR2 SQIVND (reference sequence). This CDR3 contains 14 residues. CDR3 nucleotides: TGTGCCAGTGGAGGATCCCTAGGTAGCTATGGCTACACCTTC. Translation: CASGGSLGSYGYTF.

This clone was seen once. The chain couples TRBV23-1 to TRBJ2-3, with TRBD2 matching 13 bases. TRBV23-1 is noted as an ORF with a role that remains uncertain. J gave up 5 bases and V 2 bases, and 1 base lay outside the gene matches. There are 15 residues in the CDR3. The CDR3 loop reads CASSQRTSGGDTQYF. The CDR3 DNA reads as TGCGCCAGCAGTCAACGGACTAGCGGGGGAGATACGCAGTATTTT.

The J gene is TRBJ1-2, the V gene TRBV19; D call uncertain. The CDR3 totals 14 residues. V shed 5 bases and J shed 2 bases, with 12 bases lying between them. Germline-derived CDR1 and CDR2 are LNHDA and SQIVND (reference sequence). The CDR3 loop is CASSSQRANYGYTF. In nucleotides, the CDR3 is TGTGCCAGTAGTTCACAGAGGGCCAACTATGGCTACACCTTC.

The chain links TRBV19 to TRBJ2-3; D is perhaps TRBD2 (5 bases). Germline V gene lookup returns CDR1 LNHDA and CDR2 SQIVND (reference sequence). CDR3 length equals 14 residues. V was trimmed by 1 base and J by 4 bases, leaving 9 bases between them. CDR3 in DNA: TGTGCCAGTAGTATAGGACTATTAGCAGATACGCAGTATTTT. Its protein product is CASSIGLLADTQYF.

V usage is TRBV28 and J usage is TRBJ2-7; D is ambiguous. The V and J ends lost 5 bases and 4 bases respectively, with 6 bases between them. From germline, CDR1 is MDHEN and CDR2 SYDVKM. This CDR3 contains 11 residues. In DNA form, the CDR3 reads TGTGCCAGCAGTCTCCTATACGAGCAGTACTTC. Translated, it gives CASSLLYEQYF.

V and J are TRBV7-2 and TRBJ1-2; a weak D match, TRBD1 (6 bases). The CDR3 length is 17 residues. V lost 6 bases and J lost 4, with 24 bases in between. Germline values: CDR1 SGHTA, CDR2 FQGNSA. CDR3 in amino acids: CASSRSYGGPARYGYTF. For the CDR3, the DNA is TGTGCCAGCAGTCGAAGCTACGGGGGGCCAGCCCGCTATGGCTACACCTTC.

V gene TRBV12-5 combines with J gene TRBJ2-3; tentatively, D is TRBD1 (6 bases). V lost 5 bases and J 3 bases, leaving 12 bases between the germline ends. The germline gives CDR1 LGHNT, CDR2 FRNRAP. This CDR3 comprises 14 residues. This CDR3 is CASGLGQGTDTQYF. CDR3 nucleotide sequence: TGTGCTAGTGGTCTGGGGCAGGGGACAGATACGCAGTATTTT.

V and J are TRBV18 and TRBJ2-1, with TRBD1 matching over 11 bases. Germline V gene data show CDR1 as KGHSH and CDR2 as LQKENI. The CDR3 is 19 residues long. Germline trimming cut 0 bases from V and 3 bases from J; bases unmatched to any gene: 10. The CDR3 DNA sequence: TGTGCCAGCTCACCACCCGGGACAGGGGGGACAAGCCTCTACAATGAGCAGTTCTTC. This encodes CASSPPGTGGTSLYNEQFF.

V and J are TRBV27 and TRBJ1-6; 8 bases map to TRBD1. Germline V gene data show CDR1 as MNHEY and CDR2 as SMNVEV (reference sequence). V dropped 5 bases and J dropped 13; count of bases not matched to a gene: 13. The CDR3 has 15 amino acids. The CDR3 reads CASSPIGTGVSPLHF. The CDR3 DNA reads TGTGCCAGCAGTCCGATAGGGACAGGTGTTTCGCCCCTCCACTTT.

In this sample, this clone turned up a few times. V usage is TRBV7-2 and J usage is TRBJ2-3; 10 positions match TRBD2. Germline V gene sequence: CDR1 SGHTA, CDR2 FQGNSA. The trim removed 4 bases at V and 7 bases at J, leaving 5 bases unmatched. This CDR3 has 14 amino acids. The CDR3 loop is CASSSSGGINTQYF. The CDR3 region has the DNA TGTGCCAGCAGCTCTAGCGGGGGCATAAATACGCAGTATTTT.

The chain employs TRBV7-3 and TRBJ2-5, with D unresolved. This CDR3 is 13 amino acids long. Per the germline V gene, CDR1 is SGHTA and CDR2 is FQGTGA. Deletions cut 3 bases from V and 4 bases from J, with 9 bases between. The CDR3, as DNA: TGTGCCAGCAGCTTGGCCCCCCGAGAGACCCAGTACTTC. It encodes CASSLAPRETQYF.

The chain links TRBV27 to TRBJ2-7; 9 bases are shared with TRBD2. Trimming at V came to 3 bases and at J to 7 bases, leaving 13 bases not matched to a gene. The CDR3 is 16 residues long. Germline CDR1 MNHEY, CDR2 SMNVEV (reference sequence). This chain's CDR3 is CASSFPTSGLPREQYF. The CDR3 nucleotides are TGTGCCAGCAGTTTTCCGACTAGCGGACTCCCGAGGGAGCAGTACTTC.

The chain carries TRBV4-1 and TRBJ2-3; 16 bases are shared with TRBD2. The CDR3 contains 19 residues. The V gene's germline CDR1 is MGHRA and CDR2 YSYEKL. Trimming took 1 base from V and 3 from J; bases not matched to a gene: 7. CDR3 sequence (DNA): TGCGCCAGCAGCCAAGCCCTGGGACTAGCGGGAGGGTTAACAGATACGCAGTATTTT. Translated, it gives CASSQALGLAGGLTDTQYF.